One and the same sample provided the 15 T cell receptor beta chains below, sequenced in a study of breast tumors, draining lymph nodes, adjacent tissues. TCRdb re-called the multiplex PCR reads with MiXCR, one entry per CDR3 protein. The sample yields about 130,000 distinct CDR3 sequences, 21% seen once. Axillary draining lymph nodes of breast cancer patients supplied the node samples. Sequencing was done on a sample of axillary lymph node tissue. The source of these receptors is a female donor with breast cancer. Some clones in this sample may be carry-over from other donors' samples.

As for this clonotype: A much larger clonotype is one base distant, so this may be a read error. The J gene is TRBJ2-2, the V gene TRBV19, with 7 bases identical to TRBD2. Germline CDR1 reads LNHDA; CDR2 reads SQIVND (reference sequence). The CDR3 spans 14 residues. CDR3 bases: TGTGGCAGTAGTGTCGCGGGAGACACCGGGGAGCTGTTTTTT. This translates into CGSSVAGDTGELFF.

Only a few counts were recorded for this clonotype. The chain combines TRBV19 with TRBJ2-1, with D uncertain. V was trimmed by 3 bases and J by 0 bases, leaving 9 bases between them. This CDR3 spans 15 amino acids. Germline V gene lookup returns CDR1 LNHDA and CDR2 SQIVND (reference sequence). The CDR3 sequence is CASSMGLSSYNEQFF. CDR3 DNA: TGTGCCAGTAGTATGGGTCTAAGCTCCTACAATGAGCAGTTCTTC.

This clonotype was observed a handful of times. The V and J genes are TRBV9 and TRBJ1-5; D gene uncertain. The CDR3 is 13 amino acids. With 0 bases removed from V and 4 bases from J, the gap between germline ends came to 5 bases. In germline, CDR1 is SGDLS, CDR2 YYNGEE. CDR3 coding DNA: TGTGCCAGCAGCGTAGACCCAAATCAGCCCCAGCATTTT. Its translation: CASSVDPNQPQHF.

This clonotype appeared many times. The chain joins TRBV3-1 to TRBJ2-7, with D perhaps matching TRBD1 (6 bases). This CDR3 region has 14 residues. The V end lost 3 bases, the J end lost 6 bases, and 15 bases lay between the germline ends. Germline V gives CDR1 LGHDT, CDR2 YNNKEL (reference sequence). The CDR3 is CASSHLRRGGEQYF. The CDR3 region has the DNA TGTGCCAGCAGCCATCTGCGCCGAGGGGGCGAGCAGTACTTC.

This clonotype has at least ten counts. CDR3 in amino acids: CASSSAGNTYEQYF. In nucleotides, the CDR3 is TGTGCCAGCAGCTCGGCGGGCAATACCTACGAGCAGTACTTC. The chain carries TRBV5-4 and TRBJ2-7, with D perhaps TRBD2 (5 bases). Trimming removed 3 bases at V and 2 bases at J, with 12 bases between. From germline, CDR1 is SGHNT and CDR2 YYREEE (reference sequence). The CDR3 length is 14 residues. Looking up the rest from reference TRBV5-4 and TRBJ2-7 gives the full variable domain: ETGVTQSPTHLIKTRGQQVTLRCSSQSGHNTVSWYQQALGQGPQFIFQYYREEENGRGNFPPRFSGLQFPNYSSELNVNALELDDSALYLCASSSAGNTYEQYFGPGTRLTVT.

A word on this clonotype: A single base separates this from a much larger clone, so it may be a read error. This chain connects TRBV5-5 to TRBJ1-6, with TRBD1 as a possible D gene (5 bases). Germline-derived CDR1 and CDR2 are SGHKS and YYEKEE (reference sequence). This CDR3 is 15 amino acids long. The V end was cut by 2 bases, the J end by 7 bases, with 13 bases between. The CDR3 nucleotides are TGTGCCAGCAGCTTCTCCGGACGGGGCAATTCACCCCTCCACTTT. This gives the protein CASSFSGRGNSPLHF.

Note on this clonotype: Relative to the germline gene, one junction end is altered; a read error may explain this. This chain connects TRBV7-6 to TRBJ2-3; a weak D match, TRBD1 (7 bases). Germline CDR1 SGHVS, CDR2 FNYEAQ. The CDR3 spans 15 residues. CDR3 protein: CASSPGGSQLDTQCF. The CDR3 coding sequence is TGTGCCAGCAGCCCAGGGGGGAGTCAATTAGATACGCAGTGCTTT.

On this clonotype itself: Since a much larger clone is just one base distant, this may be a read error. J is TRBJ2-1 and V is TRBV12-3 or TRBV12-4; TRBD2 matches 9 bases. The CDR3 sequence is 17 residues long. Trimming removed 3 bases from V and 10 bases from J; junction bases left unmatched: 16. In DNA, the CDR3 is TGTGCCAGCAGTTTTCTACAGGGCGGGAGGGCCCGTCGGGAGCAGTTCTTC. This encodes CASSFLQGGRARREQFF.

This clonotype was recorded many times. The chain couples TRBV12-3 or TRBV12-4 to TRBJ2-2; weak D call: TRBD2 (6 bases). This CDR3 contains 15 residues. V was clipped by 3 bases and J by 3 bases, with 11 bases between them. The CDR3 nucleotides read TGTGCCAGCAGTTTGGAGGGGACCTACACCGGGGAGCTGTTTTTT. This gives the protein CASSLEGTYTGELFF.

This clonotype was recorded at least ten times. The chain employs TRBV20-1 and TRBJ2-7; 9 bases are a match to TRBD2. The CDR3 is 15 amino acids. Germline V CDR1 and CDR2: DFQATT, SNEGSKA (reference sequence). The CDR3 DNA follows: TGCAGCACCTTCCCACGCGGACTAGCGCACAACGAGCAGTACTTC. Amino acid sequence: CSTFPRGLAHNEQYF.

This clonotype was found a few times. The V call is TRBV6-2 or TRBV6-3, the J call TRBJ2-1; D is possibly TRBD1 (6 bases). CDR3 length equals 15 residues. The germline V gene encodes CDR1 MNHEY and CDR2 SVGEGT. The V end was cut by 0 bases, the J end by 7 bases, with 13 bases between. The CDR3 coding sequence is TGTGCCAGCAGTTACTCGGGGGCAGGCCTAAATGAGCAGTTCTTC. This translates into CASSYSGAGLNEQFF.

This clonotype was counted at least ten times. The CDR3 here is CSALPGQGSNYGYTF. The CDR3 nucleotides are TGCAGTGCCCTACCGGGACAGGGTTCCAACTATGGCTACACCTTC. The V gene is TRBV20-1, the J gene TRBJ1-2; 9 bases line up with TRBD1. CDR3 size: 15 residues. The germline V gene has CDR1 DFQATT and CDR2 SNEGSKA (reference sequence). V shed 6 bases, J shed 2 bases, and the junction held 10 bases outside the gene matches.

The CDR3 nucleotides are TGTGCCAGCAGTTCCATCGGGACTTTGGTACAGGGCGAGCAGTACTTC. Protein: CASSSIGTLVQGEQYF. The chain has TRBV28 and TRBJ2-7; D tentatively fits TRBD1 or TRBD2 (6 bases each). The V and J ends lost 4 bases and 6 bases respectively, with 22 bases between them. The CDR3 covers 16 residues. Looked up from germline, CDR1 is MDHEN and CDR2 is SYDVKM.

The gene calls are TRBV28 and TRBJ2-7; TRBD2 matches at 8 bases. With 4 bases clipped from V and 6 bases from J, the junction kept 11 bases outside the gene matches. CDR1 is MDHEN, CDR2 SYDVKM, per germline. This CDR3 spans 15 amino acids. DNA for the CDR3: TGTGCCAGCAGTTCCCGCGGACTAGCAGTAGGCGAGCAGTACTTC. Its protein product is CASSSRGLAVGEQYF.

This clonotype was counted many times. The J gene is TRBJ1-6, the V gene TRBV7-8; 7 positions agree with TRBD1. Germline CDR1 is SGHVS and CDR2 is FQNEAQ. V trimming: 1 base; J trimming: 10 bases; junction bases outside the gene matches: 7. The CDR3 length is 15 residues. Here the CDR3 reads CASSLVQGVESPLHF. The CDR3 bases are TGTGCCAGCAGCTTAGTGCAGGGGGTTGAATCACCCCTCCACTTT.